A few counts support the clone carrying this T cell receptor beta chain. The antigen remains unidentified. The CDR3 is made up of 17 amino acids. The germline V gene has CDR1 SGHVT and CDR2 SQSDAQ. V gave up 5 bases and J gave up 4 bases, with 23 bases separating them. The sample originates from a study of T cell repertoires in cytomegalovirus infection. Study context: Public TCR beta signatures indicated both CMV infection and matching HLA type.

General study points: The response measured ex vivo was dominated by TCR beta clonotypes (HLA-C-restricted and CMV-specific).

TCRdb analysed the reads with MiXCR anew, one entry per CDR3 protein. The sample holds some 680,000 distinct CDR3 sequences, less than 40% seen once. The material sequenced was PBMCs. This receptor was identified in a human donor in good health (CMV status not recorded). Some clones in this sample may be carry-over from other donors' samples. This chain connects TRBV7-4 to TRBJ1-1, with D perhaps TRBD1 (5 bases). The CDR3 region is CASSLGQGGRAVTEAFF. The CDR3 DNA reads as TGTGCCAGCAGCCTCGGTCAGGGTGGTAGGGCAGTCACTGAAGCTTTCTTT.